A selection of T cell receptor beta chains follows, all from one sample in a study of blood T cell repertoires in COVID-19. TCRdb's copy holds only in-frame clones and misses some; the assay was immunoSEQ multiplex PCR. The sample has around 98,000 clones; roughly 82% are singletons. Sample: peripheral blood. These receptors were obtained from a man in his sixties or seventies with active or convalescent COVID-19. The CDR3 runs from the conserved cysteine through the conserved F or W. A D gene is named only where the DNA matches it firmly. For some rows the clone size is stated as once, few or many, or as a class when expanded; others skip it.

j_gene: TRBJ2-5
v_gene: TRBV7-3
abundance: -
d_gene: -
CDR3nt: TGTGCCAGCAGCTTAGGGGTAGGGACTGGGGAGACCCAGTACTTC
CDR3aa: CASSLGVGTGETQYF

j_gene: TRBJ1-6
v_gene: TRBV13
abundance: once
d_gene: -
CDR3nt: TGTGCCAGCAGCTTAGTACAACTAGGGTCACCCCTCCACTTT
CDR3aa: CASSLVQLGSPLHF

j_gene: TRBJ2-1
v_gene: TRBV6-2/TRBV6-3
abundance: -
d_gene: -
CDR3nt: TGTGCCAGCAGTTACTCTAGCGTCGTCTACAATGAGCAGTTCTTC
CDR3aa: CASSYSSVVYNEQFF

j_gene: TRBJ2-1
v_gene: TRBV12-5
abundance: once
d_gene: TRBD2
CDR3nt: TGTGCTAGTGGTTTGGGGCCCAGCGGGGGGGCTGAGCAGTTCTTC
CDR3aa: CASGLGPSGGAEQFF

j_gene: TRBJ1-6
v_gene: TRBV18
abundance: -
d_gene: -
CDR3nt: TGTGCCAGCTCACCAGGGGAGAATTCACCCCTCCACTTT
CDR3aa: CASSPGENSPLHF

j_gene: TRBJ2-7
v_gene: TRBV5-4
abundance: -
d_gene: TRBD1
CDR3nt: TGTGCCAGCAGCGGCGCCGGGACAGGGAAGGGCGAGCAGTACTTC
CDR3aa: CASSGAGTGKGEQYF

j_gene: TRBJ1-1
v_gene: TRBV12-3/TRBV12-4
abundance: -
d_gene: TRBD1
CDR3nt: TGTGCCAGCAGTTATACAGGGGACACTGAAGCTTTCTTT
CDR3aa: CASSYTGDTEAFF

j_gene: TRBJ1-5
v_gene: TRBV4-1
abundance: few
d_gene: -
CDR3nt: TGCGCCAGCAGCCAAGAAACGAGGGGCAATCAGCCCCAGCATTTT
CDR3aa: CASSQETRGNQPQHF

j_gene: TRBJ2-3
v_gene: TRBV29-1
abundance: -
d_gene: TRBD2
CDR3nt: TGCAGCGGACGAGCCGGGACTACAAGCACAGATACGCAGTATTTT
CDR3aa: CSGRAGTTSTDTQYF

j_gene: TRBJ2-5
v_gene: TRBV7-2
abundance: -
d_gene: -
CDR3nt: TGTGCCAGCAACTCGGGACTCCGGGCGGAGACCCAGTACTTC
CDR3aa: CASNSGLRAETQYF

j_gene: TRBJ2-3
v_gene: TRBV19
abundance: -
d_gene: TRBD2
CDR3nt: TGTGCCAGTAATCAGCGGGGGGACACAGATACGCAGTATTTT
CDR3aa: CASNQRGDTDTQYF

j_gene: TRBJ2-1
v_gene: TRBV29-1
abundance: once
d_gene: TRBD1
CDR3nt: TGCAGCGTTAGGGGGCGGAGCTCCTACAATGAGCAGTTCTTC
CDR3aa: CSVRGRSSYNEQFF

j_gene: TRBJ2-5
v_gene: TRBV3-1/TRBV3-2
abundance: few
d_gene: TRBD1
CDR3nt: TGTGCCAGCAGCCAAGGAGGCAGGGGGAGAGCGGAGACCCAGTACTTC
CDR3aa: CASSQGGRGRAETQYF

j_gene: TRBJ1-2
v_gene: TRBV19
abundance: few
d_gene: TRBD1
CDR3nt: TGTGCCAGTAGTATTCAGGGGACAGACTATGGCTACACCTTC
CDR3aa: CASSIQGTDYGYTF

j_gene: TRBJ2-7
v_gene: TRBV10-3
abundance: -
d_gene: -
CDR3nt: TGTGCCATCAGTCACAGGGTAGATGAGCAGTACTTC
CDR3aa: CAISHRVDEQYF

j_gene: TRBJ2-3
v_gene: TRBV10-3
abundance: -
d_gene: -
CDR3nt: TGTGCCATCAGTGGGCTAGCCGCAGATACGCAGTATTTT
CDR3aa: CAISGLAADTQYF

j_gene: TRBJ1-3
v_gene: TRBV2
abundance: -
d_gene: -
CDR3nt: TGTGCCAAAAGTCCAGACTCTGGAAACACCATATATTTT
CDR3aa: CAKSPDSGNTIYF

j_gene: TRBJ1-6
v_gene: TRBV20-1
abundance: -
d_gene: -
CDR3nt: TGCAGTGCTAGTTACAGGCAGTATAATTCACCCCTCCACTTT
CDR3aa: CSASYRQYNSPLHF

j_gene: TRBJ2-2
v_gene: TRBV4-1
abundance: many
d_gene: TRBD1
CDR3nt: TGCGCCAGCACTCTTCAGGGGGCGAGTACCGGGGAGCTGTTTTTT
CDR3aa: CASTLQGASTGELFF

j_gene: TRBJ2-5
v_gene: TRBV5-4
abundance: -
d_gene: -
CDR3nt: TGTGCCAGCAGCCCCGGACCGGGGGAGACCCAGTACTTC
CDR3aa: CASSPGPGETQYF

j_gene: TRBJ2-7
v_gene: TRBV12-3/TRBV12-4
abundance: few
d_gene: -
CDR3nt: TGTGCCAGCAGTTCGACAGGCGGGGAGCAGTACTTC
CDR3aa: CASSSTGGEQYF

j_gene: TRBJ1-5
v_gene: TRBV6-2/TRBV6-3
abundance: -
d_gene: TRBD1
CDR3nt: TGTGCCAGCAGTTACTCGATGATCAAGGACAGGGTTAGCAATCAGCCCCAGCATTTT
CDR3aa: CASSYSMIKDRVSNQPQHF

j_gene: TRBJ2-3
v_gene: TRBV25-1
abundance: -
d_gene: -
CDR3nt: TGTGCCAGCAGTGGTCCGGGATCTAGCACAGATACGCAGTATTTT
CDR3aa: CASSGPGSSTDTQYF

j_gene: TRBJ1-3
v_gene: TRBV5-4
abundance: -
d_gene: -
CDR3nt: TGTGCCAGCAGCTCGACTGACTCTGGAAACACCATATATTTT
CDR3aa: CASSSTDSGNTIYF

j_gene: TRBJ2-3
v_gene: TRBV11-2
abundance: once
d_gene: TRBD2
CDR3nt: TGTGCCAGCAGCTCCTGGGGGGGACCCTACACAGATACGCAGTATTTT
CDR3aa: CASSSWGGPYTDTQYF

j_gene: TRBJ2-5
v_gene: TRBV19
abundance: -
d_gene: -
CDR3nt: TGTGCCAGTAGTCCCCTTGGTGGGGGCCCGAGCGAGACCCAGTACTTC
CDR3aa: CASSPLGGGPSETQYF

j_gene: TRBJ2-1
v_gene: TRBV5-6
abundance: -
d_gene: -
CDR3nt: TGTGCCAGCAGCATCCCGGGTATAGGATACAATGAGCAGTTCTTC
CDR3aa: CASSIPGIGYNEQFF

j_gene: TRBJ1-1
v_gene: TRBV11-2
abundance: once
d_gene: -
CDR3nt: TGTGCCAGCAGCTCGCCGGTCAGCGGGGGGCGCGGTCTCACTGAAGCTTTCTTT
CDR3aa: CASSSPVSGGRGLTEAFF

j_gene: TRBJ1-4
v_gene: TRBV27
abundance: -
d_gene: TRBD1
CDR3nt: TGTGCCAGCAGTTACGGGACAGGCCTTCGAGAAAAACTGTTTTTT
CDR3aa: CASSYGTGLREKLFF

j_gene: TRBJ1-2
v_gene: TRBV10-3
abundance: -
d_gene: -
CDR3nt: TGTGCCATCAGTCCGGGAGCTACTAACTATGGCTACACCTTC
CDR3aa: CAISPGATNYGYTF

j_gene: TRBJ2-1
v_gene: TRBV20-1
abundance: -
d_gene: TRBD2
CDR3nt: TGCAGTGCTAGTGGACTAGCGGTCTCCTACAATGAGCAGTTCTTC
CDR3aa: CSASGLAVSYNEQFF

j_gene: TRBJ2-2
v_gene: TRBV27
abundance: -
d_gene: -
CDR3nt: TGTGCCAGCAGTTCTCCCCGGACTCCTATCGAGAACACCGGGGAGCTGTTTTTT
CDR3aa: CASSSPRTPIENTGELFF

j_gene: TRBJ2-5
v_gene: TRBV7-9
abundance: -
d_gene: -
CDR3nt: TGTGCCAGCAGCGGAGGGTTGCAGACCCAGTACTTC
CDR3aa: CASSGGLQTQYF

j_gene: TRBJ2-5
v_gene: TRBV3-1/TRBV3-2
abundance: -
d_gene: TRBD2
CDR3nt: TGTGCCAGCAGCTTTCGCCCTCTGACTAGCGGGGGGCCTCGGGAGACCCAGTACTTC
CDR3aa: CASSFRPLTSGGPRETQYF

j_gene: TRBJ1-1
v_gene: TRBV5-4
abundance: few
d_gene: -
CDR3nt: TGTGCCAGCACCCTCCGGGAGGGGGGTAACACTGAAGCTTTCTTT
CDR3aa: CASTLREGGNTEAFF

j_gene: TRBJ1-2
v_gene: TRBV5-6
abundance: once
d_gene: TRBD1
CDR3nt: TGTGCCAGCAGCCCTGGGCAGGGGGCCTCTGGTGGCTACACCTTC
CDR3aa: CASSPGQGASGGYTF

j_gene: TRBJ2-5
v_gene: TRBV5-6
abundance: -
d_gene: -
CDR3nt: TGTGCCAGCAGCTTGGCGTTGGAGACCCAGTACTTC
CDR3aa: CASSLALETQYF

j_gene: TRBJ2-7
v_gene: TRBV4-2
abundance: few
d_gene: TRBD2
CDR3nt: TGTGCCAGCAGCCAAGCAAGCGGGGACTACGAGCAGTACTTC
CDR3aa: CASSQASGDYEQYF

j_gene: TRBJ1-3
v_gene: TRBV7-9
abundance: -
d_gene: -
CDR3nt: TGTGCCAGCAGCTACCCAGGGGTGGCTGGAAACACCATATATTTT
CDR3aa: CASSYPGVAGNTIYF

j_gene: TRBJ1-1
v_gene: TRBV19
abundance: few
d_gene: -
CDR3nt: TGTGCCAGTAGTGAAGGGAGGTTGGTAGCTTTCTTT
CDR3aa: CASSEGRLVAFF

j_gene: TRBJ1-2
v_gene: TRBV3-1/TRBV3-2
abundance: -
d_gene: -
CDR3nt: TGTGCCAGCAGCCAAGATTATACAGCACCTGTCTATGGCTACACCTTC
CDR3aa: CASSQDYTAPVYGYTF

j_gene: TRBJ2-7
v_gene: TRBV3-1/TRBV3-2
abundance: -
d_gene: TRBD1
CDR3nt: TGTGCCAGCAGCCCGTCCCGGGACAGGGGCCAGTACTTC
CDR3aa: CASSPSRDRGQYF

j_gene: TRBJ1-2
v_gene: TRBV18
abundance: -
d_gene: TRBD1
CDR3nt: TGTGCCAGCTCACCTAACCGTCAGGCAGGGGGCTTTGTTGGCTACACCTTC
CDR3aa: CASSPNRQAGGFVGYTF

j_gene: TRBJ2-2
v_gene: TRBV7-2
abundance: -
d_gene: TRBD2
CDR3nt: TGTGCCAGCAGCTTCGGACTAGCAACCGGGGAGCTGTTTTTT
CDR3aa: CASSFGLATGELFF

j_gene: TRBJ1-5
v_gene: TRBV30
abundance: few
d_gene: -
CDR3nt: TGTGCCTGGAGTGCGACGGAGGGTCAGCCCCAGCATTTT
CDR3aa: CAWSATEGQPQHF

j_gene: TRBJ2-2
v_gene: TRBV3-1/TRBV3-2
abundance: -
d_gene: TRBD1
CDR3nt: TGTGCCAGCAGCCAAATTAAAGGACAGGGGCTTTTTTTT
CDR3aa: CASSQIKGQGLFF

j_gene: TRBJ1-2
v_gene: TRBV6-6
abundance: once
d_gene: TRBD1
CDR3nt: TGTGCCAGCAGTTCCGGGACAGGAGTCTATGGCTACACCTTC
CDR3aa: CASSSGTGVYGYTF

j_gene: TRBJ1-1
v_gene: TRBV10-2
abundance: -
d_gene: -
CDR3nt: TGCGCCAGCAGTGAGGACAGCATAAGGAAAGCTTTCTTT
CDR3aa: CASSEDSIRKAFF

j_gene: TRBJ2-5
v_gene: TRBV5-1
abundance: -
d_gene: TRBD2
CDR3nt: TGCGCCAGCAGCTTGCGGACTAGCGAAGAGACCCAGTACTTC
CDR3aa: CASSLRTSEETQYF

j_gene: TRBJ1-1
v_gene: TRBV5-4
abundance: -
d_gene: -
CDR3nt: TGTGCCAGCAGCGAAACACAGCACACTGAAGCTTTCTTT
CDR3aa: CASSETQHTEAFF

j_gene: TRBJ1-5
v_gene: TRBV18
abundance: few
d_gene: TRBD1
CDR3nt: TGTGCCAGCTCACCTGGACAGGGGTTTCAGCCCCAGCATTTT
CDR3aa: CASSPGQGFQPQHF

j_gene: TRBJ1-1
v_gene: TRBV7-2
abundance: -
d_gene: -
CDR3nt: TGTGCCAGCAGCCCAGGGTACACTGAAGCTTTCTTT
CDR3aa: CASSPGYTEAFF

j_gene: TRBJ2-1
v_gene: TRBV2
abundance: once
d_gene: -
CDR3nt: TGTGCCAGCAGTGAACAGGGATGGGAGCAGTTCTTC
CDR3aa: CASSEQGWEQFF